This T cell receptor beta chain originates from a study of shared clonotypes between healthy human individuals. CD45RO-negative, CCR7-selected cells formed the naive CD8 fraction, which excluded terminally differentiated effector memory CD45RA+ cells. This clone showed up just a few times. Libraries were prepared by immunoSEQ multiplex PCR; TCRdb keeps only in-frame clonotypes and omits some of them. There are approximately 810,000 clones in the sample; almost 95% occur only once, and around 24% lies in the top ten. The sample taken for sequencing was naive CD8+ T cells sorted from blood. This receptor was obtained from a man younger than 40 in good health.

CDR3 coding DNA: TGCGCCAGCAACGGCGCGGGTACCGATTATGGCTACACCTTC. Protein: CASNGAGTDYGYTF. The chain combines TRBV10-1 with TRBJ1-2; D unresolved. The CDR3 runs to 14 residues. From germline, CDR1 is WNHNN and CDR2 SYGVQD (reference sequence). Trimming cost V 7 bases and J 5 bases, with 17 bases left between them.